These T cell receptor beta chains were read from a single sample in a study of Ad26.COV2.S vaccination and SARS-CoV-2 variants. The method was immunoSEQ multiplex PCR; TCRdb's version includes in-frame clones alone and lacks a portion of them. Of about 350,000 clones listed, roughly nine tenths are singletons. Sequences were derived from peripheral blood, sampled after recovery from COVID-19. The receptors shown here come from a human donor who had recovered from COVID-19. Each CDR3 is given with its conserved first and last residue. D genes are given only for firm matches. Expanded clones get a size class; other rows say once, few or many, or leave the size out.

length,D,V,size,J,CDR3,DNA
21,TRBD1,TRBV9,NA,TRBJ1-2,CASSVVSGLGDRGHNNYGYTF,TGTGCCAGCAGCGTAGTATCAGGGTTGGGGGACAGGGGACATAATAACTATGGCTACACCTTC
11,NA,TRBV6-2/TRBV6-3,NA,TRBJ1-5,CASSYGRAQHF,TGTGCCAGCAGTTACGGCCGAGCCCAGCATTTT
15,NA,TRBV27,NA,TRBJ2-2,CASSLRGWDVGELFF,TGTGCCAGCAGTTTGCGAGGGTGGGACGTCGGGGAGCTGTTTTTT
14,NA,TRBV6-5,NA,TRBJ1-3,CASSLGSPGNTIYF,TGTGCCAGCAGTCTAGGGTCGCCGGGAAACACCATATATTTT
13,NA,TRBV7-3,NA,TRBJ2-3,CASSLLGTDTQYF,TGTGCCAGCAGCTTATTAGGCACAGATACGCAGTATTTT
13,NA,TRBV19,NA,TRBJ2-3,CASSTSSDDTQYF,TGTGCCAGTAGTACTAGTTCCGATGATACGCAGTATTTT
15,TRBD2,TRBV10-3,NA,TRBJ2-7,CAISEPSLAGDEQYF,TGTGCCATCAGTGAACCCAGTCTAGCGGGGGACGAGCAGTACTTC
16,NA,TRBV10-1,once,TRBJ1-5,CASKNNRTPSNQPQHF,TGCGCCAGCAAAAATAATCGGACACCTAGCAATCAGCCCCAGCATTTT
15,NA,TRBV4-1,NA,TRBJ2-2,CASSQEPQFTGELFF,TGCGCCAGCAGCCAAGAACCCCAATTCACCGGGGAGCTGTTTTTT
15,NA,TRBV4-3,NA,TRBJ2-5,CASSQVASRTETQYF,TGCGCCAGCAGCCAAGTCGCGTCCCGCACGGAGACCCAGTACTTC
16,TRBD2,TRBV10-1,NA,TRBJ2-3,CASSWTSGEHVDTQYF,TGCGCCAGCAGCTGGACTAGCGGGGAGCACGTAGATACGCAGTATTTT
13,NA,TRBV18,NA,TRBJ1-1,CASSTKRNTEAFF,TGTGCCAGCTCGACCAAAAGGAACACTGAAGCTTTCTTT
17,TRBD2,TRBV7-9,NA,TRBJ2-2,CASSVEVAGGFTGELFF,TGTGCCAGCAGCGTCGAAGTAGCGGGGGGCTTCACCGGGGAGCTGTTTTTT
15,NA,TRBV6-1,few,TRBJ1-5,CASSSIVGWNQPQHF,TGTGCCAGCTCTTCTATTGTGGGGTGGAATCAGCCCCAGCATTTT
14,NA,TRBV12-5,NA,TRBJ2-5,CASGLSGAQETQYF,TGTGCTAGTGGTTTGTCAGGGGCGCAGGAGACCCAGTACTTC
14,NA,TRBV7-2,NA,TRBJ2-7,CASRPAGKGREQYF,TGTGCCAGCAGACCGGCGGGGAAGGGCCGCGAGCAGTACTTC
17,TRBD1,TRBV14,NA,TRBJ1-4,CASSQDFTGTANEKLFF,TGTGCCAGCAGCCAAGATTTCACCGGGACAGCTAATGAAAAACTGTTTTTT
14,NA,TRBV7-8,NA,TRBJ2-3,CASSSLWGTDTQYF,TGTGCCAGCAGCTCTCTGTGGGGCACAGATACGCAGTATTTT
16,NA,TRBV5-5,NA,TRBJ1-2,CASSLEVRGEIYGYTF,TGTGCCAGCAGCTTGGAAGTTCGAGGGGAGATTTATGGCTACACCTTC
17,NA,TRBV15,NA,TRBJ2-5,CATSRDLLRTPWETQYF,TGTGCCACCAGCAGAGATCTTCTCAGGACGCCATGGGAGACCCAGTACTTC
14,NA,TRBV6-5,NA,TRBJ1-2,CASSQSDWGYGYTF,TGTGCCAGCAGTCAATCGGACTGGGGTTATGGCTACACCTTC
14,NA,TRBV6-2/TRBV6-3,NA,TRBJ1-2,CASSYSPTGQGYTF,TGTGCCAGCAGTTACTCGCCGACAGGTCAAGGCTACACCTTC
15,TRBD1,TRBV10-1,NA,TRBJ1-6,CASSDGTGVNSPLHF,TGCGCCAGCAGTGACGGGACAGGGGTTAATTCACCCCTCCACTTT
14,NA,TRBV10-3,NA,TRBJ1-1,CAIRGGAGYTEAFF,TGTGCCATCAGGGGAGGGGCGGGGTACACTGAAGCTTTCTTT
16,TRBD2,TRBV7-6,NA,TRBJ2-7,CASSSWTSGGTYEQYF,TGTGCCAGCAGTTCTTGGACTAGCGGGGGAACCTACGAGCAGTACTTC
17,TRBD1,TRBV5-1,NA,TRBJ1-1,CASSLARDRGINTEAFF,TGCGCCAGCAGCTTGGCGCGGGACAGGGGGATTAACACTGAAGCTTTCTTT
11,NA,TRBV7-9,NA,TRBJ2-1,CASSLGVRVIF,TGTGCCAGCAGCTTAGGGGTTCGAGTAATCTTC
15,NA,TRBV9,few,TRBJ2-5,CASSVGSVTRETQYF,TGTGCCAGCAGCGTAGGATCTGTGACTAGAGAGACCCAGTACTTC
16,TRBD1,TRBV4-1,NA,TRBJ2-7,CASSQGRTGLGYEQYF,TGCGCCAGCAGCCAGGGACGGACAGGGCTTGGATACGAGCAGTACTTC
13,TRBD1,TRBV7-9,NA,TRBJ2-7,CASSLSGTDAFIF,TGTGCCAGCAGCTTGTCCGGGACAGACGCCTTTATCTTC
13,NA,TRBV11-3,NA,TRBJ1-1,CASSLNGYTEAFF,TGTGCCAGCAGCTTAAATGGGTACACTGAAGCTTTCTTT
16,TRBD1,TRBV25-1,NA,TRBJ1-3,CASSGPGGLSGNTIYF,TGTGCCAGCAGTGGTCCAGGGGGGTTATCTGGAAACACCATATATTTT
14,NA,TRBV9,NA,TRBJ2-7,CASSVDLSSYEQYF,TGTGCCAGCAGCGTAGATCTGAGCTCCTACGAGCAGTACTTC
13,NA,TRBV6-5,NA,TRBJ2-1,CASSGASAGEQFF,TGTGCCAGCAGCGGGGCGTCAGCCGGAGAGCAGTTCTTC
13,NA,TRBV27,NA,TRBJ1-1,CASSLAGVTEAFF,TGTGCCAGCAGTTTGGCGGGGGTCACTGAAGCTTTCTTT
16,NA,TRBV4-1,NA,TRBJ1-2,CASSLLGTENVWGYTF,TGCGCCAGCAGCCTCCTAGGGACGGAGAATGTCTGGGGCTACACCTTC
15,NA,TRBV6-2/TRBV6-3,NA,TRBJ1-5,CASSYKILSNQPQHF,TGTGCCAGCAGTTATAAGATCCTTAGCAATCAGCCCCAGCATTTT